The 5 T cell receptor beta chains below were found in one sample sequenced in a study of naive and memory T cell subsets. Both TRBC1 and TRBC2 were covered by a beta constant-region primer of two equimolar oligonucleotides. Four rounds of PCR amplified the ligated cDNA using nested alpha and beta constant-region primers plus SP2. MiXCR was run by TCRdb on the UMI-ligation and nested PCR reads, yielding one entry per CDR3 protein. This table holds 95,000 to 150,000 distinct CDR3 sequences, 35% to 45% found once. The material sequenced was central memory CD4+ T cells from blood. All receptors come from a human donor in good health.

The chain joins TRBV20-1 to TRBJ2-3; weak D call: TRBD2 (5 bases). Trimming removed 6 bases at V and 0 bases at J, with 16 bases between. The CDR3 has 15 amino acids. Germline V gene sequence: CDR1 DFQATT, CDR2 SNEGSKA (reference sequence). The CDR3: CSAAPTTSSTDTQYF. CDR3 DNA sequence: TGCAGTGCCGCCCCGACTACTTCTAGCACAGATACGCAGTATTTT.

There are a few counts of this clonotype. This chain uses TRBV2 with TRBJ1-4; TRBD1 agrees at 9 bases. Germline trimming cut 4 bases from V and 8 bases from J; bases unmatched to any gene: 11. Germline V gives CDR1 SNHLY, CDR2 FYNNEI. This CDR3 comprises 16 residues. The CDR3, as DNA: TGTGCCAGCAGTGGGACACACAGGGGGCGTTACGAAAAACTGTTTTTT. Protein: CASSGTHRGRYEKLFF.

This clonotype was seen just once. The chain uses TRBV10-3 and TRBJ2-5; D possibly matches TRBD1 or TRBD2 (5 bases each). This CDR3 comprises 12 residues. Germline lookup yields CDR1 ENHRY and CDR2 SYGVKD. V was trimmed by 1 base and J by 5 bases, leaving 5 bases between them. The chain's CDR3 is CAISEWGETQYF. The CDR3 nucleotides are TGTGCCATCAGTGAGTGGGGGGAGACCCAGTACTTC.

The CDR3 DNA reads as TGCAGTGCCAGTACAACAGAGCTCAACACTGAAGCTTTCTTT. Protein product: CSASTTELNTEAFF. This sequence joins TRBV20-1 and TRBJ1-1; D uncertain. The CDR3 sequence is 14 residues long. V dropped 6 bases and J dropped 2 bases, with 16 bases sitting between them. CDR1 is DFQATT and CDR2 is SNEGSKA in the germline V gene (reference sequence).

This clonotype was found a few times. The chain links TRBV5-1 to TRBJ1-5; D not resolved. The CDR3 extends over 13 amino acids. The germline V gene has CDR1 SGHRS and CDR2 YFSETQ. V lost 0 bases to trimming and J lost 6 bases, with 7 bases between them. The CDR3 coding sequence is TGCGCCAGCAGCTTGGGGGTGGCTCAGCCCCAGCATTTT. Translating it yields CASSLGVAQPQHF.